Listed below are T cell receptor beta chains from one sample, sequenced in a study of sequential checkpoint blockade in melanoma. The table came from immunoSEQ multiplex PCR; TCRdb's copy has only in-frame clones and leaves some out. The sample gives more than 30,000 clones, roughly 32% of which show up once; more than 1.5% is in the top ten. The material sequenced was tumor tissue (inferred from file names), taken from a patient given nivolumab and ipilimumab in sequence. The receptors here all came from a human donor with melanoma. CDR3s include the opening cysteine and the closing phenylalanine or tryptophan. Fields, in order: V gene, clone size, D gene, J gene, CDR3 DNA, CDR3 protein. D genes are given only for firm matches. A clone size is listed for some rows: how often the clone was seen (once, few, many), or a class if it is expanded.

TRBV12-5,few,.,TRBJ2-3,TGTGCTAGTGCCCCTGGGATGACTAGCACAGATACGCAGTATTTT,CASAPGMTSTDTQYF
TRBV30,.,.,TRBJ2-4,TGTGCCTGGAGTGTAGGGGACCGGAACATTCAGTACTTC,CAWSVGDRNIQYF
TRBV30,.,.,TRBJ2-2,TGTGCCTGGAGTGTGGGGTACCGGGAGCTGTTTTTT,CAWSVGYRELFF
TRBV6-8,few,.,TRBJ1-2,TGTGCCAGCAGTTACGCGCCGGAAAGGCATGGCTACACCTTC,CASSYAPERHGYTF
TRBV28,few,.,TRBJ1-2,TGTGCCAGCAGCCCAGCGGGGTTATACTATGGCTACACCTTC,CASSPAGLYYGYTF
TRBV18,.,.,TRBJ2-1,TGTGCCAGCTCACCACCGGGGGGGCTTACCTACAATGAGCAGTTCTTC,CASSPPGGLTYNEQFF
TRBV11-3,few,.,TRBJ2-3,TGTGCCAGCAGCTTATCTCACGGAGGGACTCAGCCTGCGGATACGCAGTATTTT,CASSLSHGGTQPADTQYF
TRBV6-7,.,.,TRBJ2-1,TGTGCCAGCAGGCCCCCCGGCGAGGGACCCGAGCAGTTCTTC,CASRPPGEGPEQFF
TRBV28,.,.,TRBJ1-5,TGTGCCAGCAGTTTGGTCTGGGGCGGTCAGCCCCAGCATTTT,CASSLVWGGQPQHF
TRBV6-8,.,TRBD2,TRBJ2-2,TGTGCCAGCAGTTACTCGAGGGTAGTAGCGGGAGAGGCCGGGGAGCTGTTTTTT,CASSYSRVVAGEAGELFF
TRBV18,.,.,TRBJ1-1,TGTGCCAGCTCACCAAGCAGGGCAGCGGGGGCTGAAGCTTTCTTT,CASSPSRAAGAEAFF
TRBV18,.,TRBD1,TRBJ1-2,TGTGCCAGCTCTCCAAGCGGACAGGGAGGTGACTATGGCTACACCTTC,CASSPSGQGGDYGYTF
TRBV6-7,.,.,TRBJ2-3,TGTGCCAGCACCTGGGGGTACGGGGCTACGCAGTATTTT,CASTWGYGATQYF
TRBV9,.,TRBD1,TRBJ1-1,TGTGCCAGCAGCGGAGTAAGGACAGGGCCCACTGAAGCTTTCTTT,CASSGVRTGPTEAFF
TRBV29-1,.,TRBD2,TRBJ2-1,TGCAGCGCCCCTGGGCTAGCGGGGGCTAATGAGCAGTTCTTC,CSAPGLAGANEQFF
TRBV19,.,TRBD1,TRBJ1-4,TGTGCCAGTAGTCCAAGGGGACAGGGGTTGAGAGCTAATGAAAAACTGTTTTTT,CASSPRGQGLRANEKLFF
TRBV29-1,.,TRBD2,TRBJ2-1,TGCAGCGGGACTAGCGGGGGTCTCAATGAGCAGTTCTTC,CSGTSGGLNEQFF
TRBV29-1,.,TRBD1,TRBJ2-3,TGCAGCGTATCCCTGACAGGGGTGAATACGCAGTATTTT,CSVSLTGVNTQYF
TRBV19,.,.,TRBJ1-1,TGTGCCAGTAGTATAGGGTCTGCGAACACTGAAGCTTTCTTT,CASSIGSANTEAFF
TRBV7-6,.,TRBD1,TRBJ2-3,TGTGCCAGCAGCTTAGGCAGGGGGCTTAGCACAGATACGCAGTATTTT,CASSLGRGLSTDTQYF
TRBV6-8,.,TRBD2,TRBJ2-3,TGTGCCAGCCGCCTAGCGGGGGGGATAGATACGCAGTATTTT,CASRLAGGIDTQYF
TRBV28,.,TRBD1,TRBJ1-2,TGTGCCAGCAGTTTCGATTTGGGGACAGGCGACTATGGCTACACCTTC,CASSFDLGTGDYGYTF
TRBV6-7,.,.,TRBJ2-3,TGTGCCAGCAGTTACTCAAGGTTTGGTACAGATACGCAGTATTTT,CASSYSRFGTDTQYF
TRBV5-1,.,.,TRBJ2-1,TGCGCCAGCAGCTTGGGCCAGGACGGCAATGAGCAGTTCTTC,CASSLGQDGNEQFF
TRBV18,few,TRBD1,TRBJ2-3,TGTGCCAGCTCAACGACAGGGGGTACTAGCACAGATACGCAGTATTTT,CASSTTGGTSTDTQYF
TRBV30,.,.,TRBJ1-3,TGTGCCTGGAGTGTGTGGGGGACCGGAAACACCATATATTTT,CAWSVWGTGNTIYF
TRBV6-8,few,TRBD2,TRBJ2-2,TGTGCCAGCAGTACGGGACTAGCGAACACCGGGGAGCTGTTTTTT,CASSTGLANTGELFF
TRBV10-1,.,TRBD1,TRBJ2-7,TGCGCCAGCGGGACAGATACCTACGAGCAGTACTTC,CASGTDTYEQYF
TRBV19,few,TRBD2,TRBJ2-7,TGTGCCAGTCGAGAGCAGGGAGGGAACACCTACGAGCAGTACTTC,CASREQGGNTYEQYF
TRBV2,.,TRBD2,TRBJ2-3,TGTGCCAGCAGACCCGGACTAGCGGGTGGCACAGATACGCAGTATTTT,CASRPGLAGGTDTQYF
TRBV11-3,few,TRBD2,TRBJ2-7,TGTGCCAGCAGCCCTGGTGGACTAGAACCCTACGAGCAGTACTTC,CASSPGGLEPYEQYF